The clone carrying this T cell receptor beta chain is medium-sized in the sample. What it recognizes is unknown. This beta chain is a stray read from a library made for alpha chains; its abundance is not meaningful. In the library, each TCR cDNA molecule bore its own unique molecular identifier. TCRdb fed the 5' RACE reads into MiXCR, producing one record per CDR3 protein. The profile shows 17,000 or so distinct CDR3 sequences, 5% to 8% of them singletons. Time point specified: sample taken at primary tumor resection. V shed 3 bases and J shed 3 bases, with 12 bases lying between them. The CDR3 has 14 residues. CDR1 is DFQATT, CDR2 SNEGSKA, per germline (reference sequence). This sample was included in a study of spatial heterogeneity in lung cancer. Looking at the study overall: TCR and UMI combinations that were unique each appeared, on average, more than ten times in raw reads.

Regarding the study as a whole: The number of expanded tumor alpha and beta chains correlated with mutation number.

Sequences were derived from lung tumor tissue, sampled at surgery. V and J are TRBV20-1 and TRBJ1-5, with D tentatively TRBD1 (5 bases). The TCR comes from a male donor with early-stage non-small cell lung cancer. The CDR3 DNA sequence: TGCAGTGCTAGTTTGACAGCCTCCAATCAGCCCCAGCATTTT. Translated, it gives CSASLTASNQPQHF.